This TCR beta chain emerged from a study of T cell clonality in common variable immunodeficiency. Study observations and caveats: Fewer TCRbeta clones were shared among CVID subjects than controls. Fewer deletions and N-nucleotide insertions were reportedly seen in common variable immunodeficiency TCR beta sequences.

The data were produced by immunoSEQ multiplex PCR, yet TCRdb's version contains in-frame clones alone and is incomplete. The sample presents approximately 50,000 clones, none singletons. This clone was recorded many times. The antigen is not known. Sequencing ends 3 residues short of the CDR3 end; the germline J gene provides the rest. Germline V gives CDR1 MDHEN, CDR2 SYDVKM. V lost 3 bases, J lost 4 bases, and 11 bases lay in between. The CDR3 length is 14 residues. This chain joins TRBV28 and TRBJ2-3; D not certain. The sequenced sample was peripheral blood mononuclear cells. The receptor was isolated from a person aged 18 to 75 in good health. Partial CDR3 DNA: TGTGCCAGCAGTTTTCTTAGTCGCGCAGATACG. This gives the protein CASSFLSRADT. The CDR3 reads in full as CASSFLSRADTQYF.